This T cell receptor (beta chain) came from a study of control samples from healthy donors and cancer patients. Profiled with immunoSEQ multiplex PCR; TCRdb holds only in-frame clones, not every one. The repertoire holds roughly 100,000 clones, with roughly 89% as singletons. V lost 3 bases and J 4 bases, leaving 9 bases between the germline ends. There are 14 residues in the CDR3. The germline V gene has CDR1 LGHDT and CDR2 YNNKEL (reference sequence). The specimen was PBMCs. The source is a man aged 60-69 years with lung cancer. V is TRBV3-1 (or the pseudogene TRBV3-2) and J is TRBJ2-2; D not resolved. CDR3 sequence: CASSHLQSTGELFF. In DNA, the CDR3 is TGTGCCAGCAGCCACCTACAAAGCACCGGGGAGCTGTTTTTT.